Listed below are T cell receptor beta chains from one sample, sequenced in a study of OX40 agonist ivuxolimab in advanced cancers. Sequencing used immunoSEQ multiplex PCR; TCRdb keeps in-frame clones, though not all of them. The data show tens of thousands of clones, about 89% seen once. The sequencing used CD4+ or CD8+ T cells sorted from blood, collected in a trial of the OX40 agonist ivuxolimab. All receptors come from an adult with an advanced solid tumor such as melanoma, head and neck, liver or kidney cancer. Both conserved end residues are part of each CDR3. Fields, in order: J gene, D gene, V gene, clone size, CDR3 protein, CDR3 DNA. A D gene is named only where the DNA matches it firmly. Clone size, where shown, is once, few, many, or a class for clones that have expanded.

J gene: TRBJ2-1; D gene: .; V gene: TRBV4-2; clone size: .; CDR3 protein: CASSQGGGGLYNEQFF; CDR3 DNA: TGTGCCAGCAGCCAAGGTGGGGGGGGCCTCTACAATGAGCAGTTCTTC
J gene: TRBJ1-2; D gene: TRBD1; V gene: TRBV7-9; clone size: .; CDR3 protein: CASSSIGTGWLEGYTF; CDR3 DNA: TGTGCCAGCAGCTCAATTGGGACAGGGTGGTTGGAAGGCTACACCTTC
J gene: TRBJ2-2; D gene: .; V gene: TRBV19; clone size: .; CDR3 protein: CASTPQSMGAGGELFF; CDR3 DNA: TGTGCCAGTACCCCACAAAGCATGGGGGCCGGCGGGGAGCTGTTTTTT
J gene: TRBJ1-5; D gene: TRBD1; V gene: TRBV6-6; clone size: .; CDR3 protein: CASSTARGHQPQHF; CDR3 DNA: TGTGCCAGCAGTACAGCCAGGGGGCATCAGCCCCAGCATTTT
J gene: TRBJ2-3; D gene: .; V gene: TRBV7-9; clone size: .; CDR3 protein: CASSPFGRDSTDTQYF; CDR3 DNA: TGTGCCAGCAGCCCGTTCGGAAGAGACAGCACAGATACGCAGTATTTT
J gene: TRBJ1-5; D gene: .; V gene: TRBV19; clone size: once; CDR3 protein: CASSITPGTPNQPQHF; CDR3 DNA: TGTGCCAGTAGTATAACGCCCGGGACACCGAATCAGCCCCAGCATTTT
J gene: TRBJ1-3; D gene: TRBD1; V gene: TRBV29-1; clone size: .; CDR3 protein: CSAGTGENTIYF; CDR3 DNA: TGCAGCGCCGGGACAGGGGAAAACACCATATATTTT
J gene: TRBJ2-7; D gene: TRBD2; V gene: TRBV27; clone size: .; CDR3 protein: CASSYGLAGDEQYF; CDR3 DNA: TGTGCCAGCAGTTACGGACTAGCGGGAGACGAGCAGTACTTC
J gene: TRBJ1-3; D gene: TRBD1; V gene: TRBV10-3; clone size: many; CDR3 protein: CAISPEIDRVGNTIYF; CDR3 DNA: TGTGCCATCAGCCCCGAAATAGACAGGGTTGGAAACACCATATATTTT
J gene: TRBJ2-4; D gene: .; V gene: TRBV11-2; clone size: .; CDR3 protein: CASSPDLAKNIQYF; CDR3 DNA: TGTGCCAGCAGCCCGGATCTAGCCAAAAACATTCAGTACTTC
J gene: TRBJ2-1; D gene: TRBD2; V gene: TRBV4-3; clone size: .; CDR3 protein: CASSQGLAGDLSYNEQFF; CDR3 DNA: TGCGCCAGCAGCCAAGGACTAGCGGGAGACTTATCCTACAATGAGCAGTTCTTC
J gene: TRBJ2-1; D gene: .; V gene: TRBV28; clone size: .; CDR3 protein: CASSYIPVGSYNEQFF; CDR3 DNA: TGTGCCAGCAGTTACATACCCGTGGGGTCCTACAATGAGCAGTTCTTC
J gene: TRBJ2-5; D gene: .; V gene: TRBV5-6; clone size: once; CDR3 protein: CASSVTRGQTQYF; CDR3 DNA: TGTGCCAGCAGCGTGACAAGGGGTCAGACCCAGTACTTC
J gene: TRBJ1-1; D gene: .; V gene: TRBV30; clone size: .; CDR3 protein: CAWSALGHLNTEAFF; CDR3 DNA: TGTGCCTGGAGTGCCTTGGGACACCTGAACACTGAAGCTTTCTTT
J gene: TRBJ2-3; D gene: TRBD2; V gene: TRBV5-4; clone size: .; CDR3 protein: CASSSPSGPFGDTQYF; CDR3 DNA: TGTGCCAGCAGCTCACCTAGCGGCCCTTTCGGAGATACGCAGTATTTT
J gene: TRBJ2-1; D gene: TRBD2; V gene: TRBV5-4; clone size: .; CDR3 protein: CASSPSLAGAHNEQFF; CDR3 DNA: TGTGCCAGCAGCCCCTCACTAGCGGGGGCTCACAATGAGCAGTTCTTC
J gene: TRBJ1-2; D gene: TRBD1; V gene: TRBV2; clone size: .; CDR3 protein: CAIQGGDRGPDNYGYTF; CDR3 DNA: TGTGCCATCCAAGGAGGGGACAGGGGGCCCGACAACTATGGCTACACCTTC
J gene: TRBJ2-7; D gene: TRBD1; V gene: TRBV7-9; clone size: once; CDR3 protein: CASSFTGVGYEQYF; CDR3 DNA: TGTGCCAGCAGCTTTACAGGGGTCGGCTACGAGCAGTACTTC
J gene: TRBJ2-5; D gene: .; V gene: TRBV7-9; clone size: .; CDR3 protein: CASSPSGPRETQYF; CDR3 DNA: TGTGCCAGCAGCCCCTCGGGACCTAGAGAGACCCAGTACTTC
J gene: TRBJ2-6; D gene: .; V gene: TRBV28; clone size: .; CDR3 protein: CASGTGRRGANVLTF; CDR3 DNA: TGTGCCAGCGGAACAGGGAGGCGAGGGGCCAACGTCCTGACTTTC
J gene: TRBJ2-3; D gene: .; V gene: TRBV7-9; clone size: .; CDR3 protein: CASSLETKREYF; CDR3 DNA: TGTGCCAGCAGCTTAGAAACAAAACGGGAGTATTTT
J gene: TRBJ1-3; D gene: TRBD1; V gene: TRBV5-1; clone size: .; CDR3 protein: CASRLTGSGNTIYF; CDR3 DNA: TGCGCCAGCAGGCTGACAGGGTCTGGAAACACCATATATTTT
J gene: TRBJ1-1; D gene: .; V gene: TRBV7-2; clone size: once; CDR3 protein: CASSLVNIEAFF; CDR3 DNA: TGTGCCAGCAGCTTAGTCAACATCGAAGCTTTCTTT
J gene: TRBJ1-1; D gene: .; V gene: TRBV15; clone size: .; CDR3 protein: CATSRGGEDTEAFF; CDR3 DNA: TGTGCCACCAGCAGGGGAGGGGAGGACACTGAAGCTTTCTTT
J gene: TRBJ2-7; D gene: TRBD2; V gene: TRBV27; clone size: once; CDR3 protein: CASSRGLAGVRSSYEQYF; CDR3 DNA: TGTGCCAGCAGCAGAGGACTAGCGGGCGTTCGTAGCTCCTACGAGCAGTACTTC
J gene: TRBJ1-1; D gene: .; V gene: TRBV7-9; clone size: .; CDR3 protein: CASSLAGANTEAFF; CDR3 DNA: TGTGCCAGCAGCTTAGCGGGGGCGAACACTGAAGCTTTCTTT
J gene: TRBJ1-1; D gene: .; V gene: TRBV9; clone size: few; CDR3 protein: CASSVGGDTEAFF; CDR3 DNA: TGTGCCAGCAGCGTAGGGGGAGACACTGAAGCTTTCTTT
J gene: TRBJ1-2; D gene: .; V gene: TRBV19; clone size: .; CDR3 protein: CASSPAGGNYGYTF; CDR3 DNA: TGTGCCAGTAGTCCCGCCGGGGGCAACTATGGCTACACCTTC
J gene: TRBJ2-5; D gene: .; V gene: TRBV7-9; clone size: .; CDR3 protein: CASSSIGAQYF; CDR3 DNA: TGTGCCAGCAGCTCCATCGGTGCCCAGTACTTC
J gene: TRBJ1-1; D gene: .; V gene: TRBV21-1; clone size: .; CDR3 protein: CASSKGSTVNTEAFF; CDR3 DNA: TGTGCCAGCAGCAAAGGTAGCACCGTGAACACTGAAGCTTTCTTT
J gene: TRBJ2-1; D gene: .; V gene: TRBV6-1; clone size: once; CDR3 protein: CASRRGGYNEQFF; CDR3 DNA: TGTGCCAGCAGGAGGGGGGGGTACAATGAGCAGTTCTTC
J gene: TRBJ2-7; D gene: .; V gene: TRBV2; clone size: .; CDR3 protein: CASSSTDGSRDAEQYF; CDR3 DNA: TGTGCCAGCAGTAGCACGGACGGATCCCGGGATGCCGAGCAGTACTTC
J gene: TRBJ1-1; D gene: .; V gene: TRBV4-1; clone size: .; CDR3 protein: CASSQAERGNTEAFF; CDR3 DNA: TGCGCCAGCAGCCAAGCGGAACGGGGGAACACTGAAGCTTTCTTT
J gene: TRBJ2-7; D gene: .; V gene: TRBV5-1; clone size: .; CDR3 protein: CASSVEGFGGIDDEQYF; CDR3 DNA: TGCGCCAGCAGCGTTGAGGGTTTTGGGGGAATAGACGACGAGCAGTACTTC
J gene: TRBJ1-5; D gene: TRBD1; V gene: TRBV6-5; clone size: once; CDR3 protein: CASSYSRTGYQPQHF; CDR3 DNA: TGTGCCAGCAGTTACTCCCGGACAGGGTACCAGCCCCAGCATTTT
J gene: TRBJ1-1; D gene: .; V gene: TRBV27; clone size: .; CDR3 protein: CASSFDRQGGGTEAFF; CDR3 DNA: TGTGCCAGCAGCTTCGATCGCCAGGGTGGGGGCACTGAAGCTTTCTTT
J gene: TRBJ2-3; D gene: .; V gene: TRBV28; clone size: .; CDR3 protein: CASCLWEAEGITDTQYF; CDR3 DNA: TGTGCCAGCTGCCTCTGGGAGGCGGAGGGGATCACAGATACGCAGTATTTT
J gene: TRBJ1-5; D gene: .; V gene: TRBV28; clone size: .; CDR3 protein: CASSDSSYQPQHF; CDR3 DNA: TGTGCCAGCTCGGACAGTTCTTATCAGCCCCAGCATTTT
J gene: TRBJ2-1; D gene: TRBD2; V gene: TRBV9; clone size: .; CDR3 protein: CASSVGGLAGEQFF; CDR3 DNA: TGTGCCAGCAGCGTAGGGGGACTAGCGGGTGAGCAGTTCTTC
J gene: TRBJ1-1; D gene: TRBD1; V gene: TRBV11-2; clone size: .; CDR3 protein: CASSQRTGPLRTEAFF; CDR3 DNA: TGTGCCAGCAGCCAAAGGACAGGGCCCCTGAGAACTGAAGCTTTCTTT
J gene: TRBJ2-1; D gene: .; V gene: TRBV27; clone size: .; CDR3 protein: CASSFGTVNEQFF; CDR3 DNA: TGTGCCAGCAGTTTCGGGACGGTCAATGAGCAGTTCTTC
J gene: TRBJ2-1; D gene: .; V gene: TRBV5-4; clone size: .; CDR3 protein: CASSLRGANEQFF; CDR3 DNA: TGTGCCAGCAGCTTACGGGGGGCGAATGAGCAGTTCTTC
J gene: TRBJ2-5; D gene: .; V gene: TRBV7-8; clone size: .; CDR3 protein: CASSLGVRTQETQYF; CDR3 DNA: TGTGCCAGCAGCTTAGGAGTACGTACCCAAGAGACCCAGTACTTC